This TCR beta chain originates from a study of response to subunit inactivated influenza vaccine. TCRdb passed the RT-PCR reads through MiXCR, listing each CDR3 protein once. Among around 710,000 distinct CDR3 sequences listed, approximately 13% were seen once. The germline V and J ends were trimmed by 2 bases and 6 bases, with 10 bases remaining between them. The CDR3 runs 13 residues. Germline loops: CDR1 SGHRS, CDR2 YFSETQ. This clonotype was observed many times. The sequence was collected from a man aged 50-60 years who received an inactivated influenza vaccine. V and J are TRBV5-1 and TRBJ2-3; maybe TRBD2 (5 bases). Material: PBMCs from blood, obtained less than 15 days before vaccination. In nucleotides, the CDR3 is TGCGCCAGCAGCTTTGGGGTAGCGGATACGCAGTATTTT. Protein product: CASSFGVADTQYF.